This T cell receptor (beta chain) was captured in a study of blood T cell repertoires in COVID-19. A single count supports this clone. The assay was immunoSEQ multiplex PCR, and TCRdb's table has in-frame clones only and misses some. Of fewer than 250,000 clones detected, around four fifths appear once; the ten largest clones hold roughly 2.7%. The CDR3 is made up of 12 amino acids. The V gene lost 7 bases and the J gene lost 8 bases, with 14 bases spanning the gap. The germline gives CDR1 SNHLY, CDR2 FYNNEI. Source material: peripheral blood. The origin of this receptor is a middle-aged woman with active or convalescent COVID-19. The chain employs TRBV2 and TRBJ1-2; D is perhaps TRBD1 (6 bases). This chain's CDR3 is CASMGAARGYTF. CDR3 sequence (DNA): TGTGCCAGCATGGGGGCGGCCAGGGGCTACACCTTC.